Included here is one T cell receptor (beta chain) sequence, with context. The antigen remains unidentified. After extraction with the RNeasy kit, about 0.45 to 1 ug of the RNA was reverse transcribed using random hexamers. Amplification of TCR beta CDR3 by immunoSEQ multiplex PCR spanned 54 Vbeta and 13 Jbeta. One entry per CDR3 protein results from TCRdb running MiXCR on the immunoSEQ multiplex PCR reads. Altogether tens of thousands of distinct CDR3 sequences are present, roughly 90% being singletons, with the ten largest covering roughly 0.49%. The sequenced target, TCR beta, came from blood CD8+ and CD4+ T cells. This CDR3 is 14 amino acids long. Deletions cut 1 base from V and 3 bases from J, with 7 bases between. Germline V CDR1 and CDR2: SGHAT, FQNNGV. The record originates from a study of CD8 T cells in Susac syndrome. General study points: The study's TCR sequencing and HLA analysis drew on a certain number of individuals. That number was acknowledged as relatively small.

Material for sequencing was CD8+ T cells from PBMCs. The TCR was taken from a human donor with multiple sclerosis. The chain is built from TRBV11-2 and TRBJ2-1; D uncertain. The CDR3 protein is CASSLVGNYNEQFF. Here the CDR3 DNA reads TGTGCCAGCAGCTTAGTGGGAAACTACAATGAGCAGTTCTTC.